The 26 T cell receptor beta chains below all came from one sample that was sequenced in a study of T cells in Graves' hyperthyroidism and ophthalmopathy. Amplified regions were TCR beta CDR3 sequences from RNA transcripts. Primed by the HTBI set, a first-round RT-PCR was run on the TCR CDR3. TCRdb re-called the multiplex PCR reads through MiXCR, storing one row per CDR3 protein. Among roughly 500,000 distinct CDR3 sequences listed, 40% to 50% were seen once. The material sequenced was peripheral blood or thyroid tissue (not recorded which). Every receptor here comes from an adult woman with Graves' disease, either hyperthyroidism or ophthalmopathy (not recorded which).

Turning to this clonotype: The CDR3 ends on some other residue instead of the conserved phenylalanine or tryptophan, so this is likely a read error. Because the CDR3's place on the DNA is in doubt, the DNA is left out and the CDR3 is given as listed by TCRdb. The rearrangement links TRBV7-7 to TRBJ1-3; the D call of TRBD1 is as the table states it, not checked on the DNA. Inclusive of both ends, the CDR3 amounts to 11 amino acids. CDR1 is SSHAT, CDR2 FNYEAQ, per germline (reference sequence). The CDR3 reads CASSLGSPGDT.

The rearrangement links TRBV29-1 to TRBJ1-2; TRBD1 aligns across 10 bases. This CDR3 comprises 12 residues. CDR1 and CDR2 (germline): SQVTM, ANQGSEA. Losses at the gene ends were 7 bases for V and 8 bases for J; bases not matched to a gene: 7. The CDR3 nucleotides read TGCAGCGCTCGACAGGGGGCTTTGGGCTACACCTTC. Translating gives CSARQGALGYTF.

Ten or more counts support this clonotype. The chain joins TRBV2 to TRBJ2-2; 13 bases agree with TRBD2. This CDR3 is 16 amino acids long. V shed 6 bases, J shed 7 bases, and the junction held 8 bases outside the gene matches. Germline CDR1 and CDR2: SNHLY and FYNNEI. The CDR3 reads CASSPRTSGSGGELFF. The CDR3 region has the DNA TGTGCCAGCAGCCCGCGGACTAGCGGGAGTGGCGGGGAGCTGTTTTTT. The variable domain in full, with the rest retrieved from reference TRBV2 and TRBJ2-2, is EPEVTQTPSHQVTQMGQEVILRCVPISNHLYFYWYRQILGQKVEFLVSFYNNEISEKSEIFDDQFSVERPDGSNFTLKIRSTKLEDSAMYFCASSPRTSGSGGELFFGEGSRLTVL.

In its sample, this clonotype was seen once. The V gene is TRBV20-1, the J gene TRBJ2-5; 7 nucleotides agree with TRBD2. Trimming removed 0 bases from V and 10 bases from J; junction bases left unmatched: 23. The CDR3 sequence is 18 residues long. Germline-derived CDR1 and CDR2 are DFQATT and SNEGSKA (reference sequence). The CDR3 region is CSARDRATLGGSSRLQYF. The CDR3 nucleotides read TGCAGTGCTAGAGATCGGGCGACCCTGGGAGGGAGCAGCCGACTCCAGTACTTC.

The gene calls are TRBV10-3 and TRBJ2-6; 7 positions match TRBD1. CDR1 is ENHRY and CDR2 is SYGVKD in the germline V gene. The CDR3 has 17 residues. V gave up 6 bases and J gave up 0 bases; unmatched junction bases: 8. CDR3 in DNA: TGTGCCATCAGCGGCCCGGGACAGAGCTCTGGGGCCAACGTCCTGACTTTC. Translated: CAISGPGQSSGANVLTF.

This clonotype was seen many times. The CDR3 sequence is CASSPGQGRNEKLFF. As DNA, the CDR3 is TGTGCCAGCAGCCCCGGGCAGGGGAGAAATGAAAAACTGTTTTTT. The J gene is TRBJ1-4, the V gene TRBV7-2; D possibly corresponds to TRBD1 (6 bases). CDR3 length: 15 residues. Trimming pared 5 bases from V and 5 bases from J, leaving 15 bases between. The germline CDR1 and CDR2 sequences are SGHTA and FQGNSA.

The chain combines TRBV4-1 with TRBJ1-4; no firm D call. Germline V gene data show CDR1 as MGHRA and CDR2 as YSYEKL. The length of the CDR3 is 13 residues. V was clipped by 2 bases and J by 10 bases, with 11 bases between them. CDR3 DNA sequence: TGCGCCAGCAGCCAACCCGGGATTGTAAAACTGTTTTTT. Protein sequence: CASSQPGIVKLFF.

This clonotype appeared many times. V usage is TRBV7-2 and J usage is TRBJ2-7, with 9 bases matching TRBD1. The CDR3 length is 14 residues. Germline V CDR1 and CDR2: SGHTA, FQGNSA. Trimming cost V 6 bases and J 3 bases; bases outside gene matches: 6. The CDR3, as DNA: TGTGCCAGCAGTTTACTGGGACAGGGCTACGAGCAGTACTTC. It yields the protein CASSLLGQGYEQYF.

Comments on this clonotype: Because the CDR3 is missing its conserved closing phenylalanine or tryptophan, this is likely a read error. The CDR3 coding sequence is TGCGCCAGCAGTGAATTAGGGCCGTACACTGAAGCTTTCCTT. The encoded protein is CASSELGPYTEAFL. The chain links TRBV25-1 to TRBJ1-1; D remains unclear. CDR1 and CDR2 from the germline V gene are MGHDK and SYGVNS. This CDR3 contains 14 residues.

This sequence joins TRBV7-9 and TRBJ1-6; 8 bases match TRBD1. Germline V gene data show CDR1 as SEHNR and CDR2 as FQNEAQ (reference sequence). Trimming cost V 9 bases and J 7 bases; bases outside gene matches: 17. This CDR3 spans 17 amino acids. Here the CDR3 DNA reads TGTGCCAGTAGTCCGACTAGCGGGACAGGTGAAAATTCACCCCTCCACTTT. Translating gives CASSPTSGTGENSPLHF. Drawing the rest from reference TRBV7-9 and TRBJ1-6, the complete variable domain is DTGVSQNPRHKITKRGQNVTFRCDPISEHNRLYWYRQTLGQGPEFLTYFQNEAQLEKSRLLSDRFSAERPKGSFSTLEIQRTEQGDSAMYLCASSPTSGTGENSPLHFGNGTRLTVT.

Comment on this clonotype: Mismatch with germline at one junction end may stem from a read error. V usage is TRBV7-2 and J usage is TRBJ1-6, with D unclear. Germline V gene data show CDR1 as SGHTA and CDR2 as FQGNSA. The CDR3 runs to 13 residues. The CDR3 coding sequence is TGTGCCAGCACCATGGGTTATAATTCACCCCCCCACTTT. Translated: CASTMGYNSPPHF. The whole variable domain, filled in from reference TRBV7-2 and TRBJ1-6, reads GAGVSQSPSNKVTEKGKDVELRCDPISGHTALYWYRQSLGQGLEFLIYFQGNSAPDKSGLPSDRFSAERTGGSVSTLTIQRTQQEDSAVYLCASTMGYNSPPHFGNGTRLTVT.

In its sample, this clonotype was seen a few times. Just one base apart from a much larger clone, this may be a read error. The J gene is TRBJ2-5, the V gene TRBV7-9; TRBD2 aligns across 8 bases. The length of the CDR3 is 16 residues. The V segment lost 4 bases and the J segment 7 bases; nucleotides outside the gene matches: 14. Germline CDR1 is SEHNR and CDR2 is FQNEAQ (reference sequence). CDR3 nucleotides: TGTGCCAGCAGCTCCCCCACCGGACTAGCCTATGGGACCCAGTACTTC. This translates into CASSSPTGLAYGTQYF.

This clonotype showed up many times. The chain is built from TRBV20-1 and TRBJ2-7; weak D call: TRBD2 (5 bases). CDR3 size: 17 residues. Trimming pared 1 base from V and 0 bases from J, leaving 19 bases between. Germline V CDR1 and CDR2: DFQATT, SNEGSKA (reference sequence). CDR3 bases: TGCAGTGCTAGAGGGGCCTCCCCGGGGATGAGCTCCTACGAGCAGTACTTC. It translates to CSARGASPGMSSYEQYF.

The chain is built from TRBV7-2 and TRBJ1-2; weak D call: TRBD1 (6 bases). With 5 bases removed from V and 8 bases from J, the gap between germline ends came to 15 bases. CDR1 SGHTA and CDR2 FQGNSA come from the germline V gene. CDR3 length: 13 residues. The DNA of the CDR3 is TGTGCCAGCAGCGCCGCGCAGGGGTGGGGCTACACCTTC. Protein: CASSAAQGWGYTF.

This clonotype has only a few counts. The chain links TRBV9 to TRBJ1-6; 7 positions agree with TRBD1. The CDR3 is made up of 18 amino acids. V was pared by 4 bases and J by 9 bases, with 19 bases of the junction left unmatched. CDR1 is SGDLS and CDR2 is YYNGEE in the germline V gene. The CDR3, as DNA: TGTGCCAGCAGCAACCCGACAGGGCGCCTAGGCATAAGTTCACCCCTCCACTTT. It is translated as CASSNPTGRLGISSPLHF. Complete variable domain (other parts from reference TRBV9 and TRBJ1-6): DSGVTQTPKHLITATGQRVTLRCSPRSGDLSVYWYQQSLDQGLQFLIQYYNGEERAKGNILERFSAQQFPDLHSELNLSSLELGDSALYFCASSNPTGRLGISSPLHFGNGTRLTVT.

A few counts support this clonotype. The J gene is TRBJ1-5, the V gene TRBV7-9; 10 nucleotides match TRBD1. CDR3 length: 15 amino acids. After removal of 3 bases from V and 6 bases from J, the junction contained 5 bases not matched to a gene. The germline V gene has CDR1 SEHNR and CDR2 FQNEAQ (reference sequence). The CDR3 loop is CASSFGTGVGQPQHF. The CDR3 nucleotides read TGTGCCAGCAGCTTTGGGACAGGGGTAGGTCAGCCCCAGCATTTT.

This clonotype showed up many times. The CDR3 here is CASSQTGIGGTEAFF. CDR3 sequence (DNA): TGTGCCAGCAGTCAAACAGGGATAGGAGGGACTGAAGCTTTCTTT. The V gene is TRBV25-1, the J gene TRBJ1-1; TRBD1 is a possible D gene (6 bases). The CDR3 covers 15 residues. V lost 5 bases and J lost 5, with 18 bases in between. Germline CDR1 is MGHDK and CDR2 is SYGVNS. The variable domain in full, with the rest retrieved from reference TRBV25-1 and TRBJ1-1, is EADIYQTPRYLVIGTGKKITLECSQTMGHDKMYWYQQDPGMELHLIHYSYGVNSTEKGDLSSESTVSRIRTEHFPLTLESARPSHTSQYLCASSQTGIGGTEAFFGQGTRLTVV.

The chain uses TRBV12-3 or TRBV12-4 and TRBJ1-2; TRBD1 is a possible D gene (5 bases). The CDR3 contains 13 residues. The ends were cut back, 8 bases at V and 6 bases at J, with 16 bases in the middle. This CDR3 is CASLGRVVDGYTF. The CDR3 bases are TGTGCCAGCCTCGGCAGGGTAGTCGATGGCTACACCTTC.

At least ten counts were recorded for this clonotype. The V call is TRBV11-2, the J call TRBJ1-2, with D perhaps TRBD1 (6 bases). V shed 5 bases and J shed 6 bases, with 10 bases lying between them. Germline lookup yields CDR1 SGHAT and CDR2 FQNNGV. The CDR3 is 12 residues long. The CDR3 DNA reads as TGTGCCAGCAGCACGAACAGGGATGGCTACACCTTC. It specifies CASSTNRDGYTF.

As regards this clonotype: This may come from a read error, since a much larger clone is one base off. The genes are TRBV5-6 and TRBJ1-4; D unresolved. The CDR3 has 15 amino acids. V was cut by 0 bases and J by 5 bases, with 11 bases left in between. Per germline, CDR1 SGHDT and CDR2 YYEEEE. The CDR3 region is CASSLVGRVNEKLFF. CDR3 bases: TGTGCCAGCAGCTTGGTCGGGCGGGTGAATGAAAAACTGTTTTTT.

The chain links TRBV2 to TRBJ1-5; no reliable D call. With 3 bases removed from V and 7 bases from J, the gap between germline ends came to 19 bases. Per the germline V gene, CDR1 is SNHLY and CDR2 is FYNNEI. The CDR3 contains 16 residues. The CDR3 region has the DNA TGTGCCAGCAGTGAGGCCGGGAGACCCGGGGAGCAGCCCCAGCATTTT. Its protein is CASSEAGRPGEQPQHF.

In this sample, this clonotype turned up many times. This chain uses TRBV3-1 with TRBJ1-6; no reliable D call. Germline values: CDR1 LGHDT, CDR2 YNNKEL (reference sequence). This CDR3 spans 13 amino acids. V was shortened by 5 bases and J by 13 bases, with 15 bases between the two germline ends. CDR3 residues: CASSSTDQSPLHF. DNA of the CDR3: TGTGCCAGCAGCTCGACTGATCAGAGCCCCCTCCACTTT.

This clonotype was detected once. A read error may produce the germline difference seen at one junction end. The J gene is TRBJ2-3, the V gene TRBV15, with TRBD2 identical over 8 bases. The CDR3 consists of 15 residues. Looked up from germline, CDR1 is LNHNV and CDR2 is YYDKDF (reference sequence). The CDR3 is CATSRDRGGTDTQYF. Here the CDR3 DNA reads TGTGCCACCAGCAGAGATCGGGGGGGCACGGATACGCAGTATTTT.

The CDR3: CASSSGWGLRGTQYF. The CDR3 nucleotides read TGTGCCAGCAGCTCGGGGTGGGGTCTCCGTGGGACCCAGTACTTC. V gene TRBV7-6 combines with J gene TRBJ2-5; a possible D gene is TRBD2 (5 bases). CDR1 SGHVS and CDR2 FNYEAQ come from the germline V gene. Trimming pared 4 bases from V and 7 bases from J, leaving 19 bases between. The CDR3 loop spans 15 amino acids.

The J gene is TRBJ2-7, the V gene TRBV7-3, with 13 bases lining up with TRBD2. The CDR3 is 17 amino acids. Germline CDR1 and CDR2: SGHTA and FQGTGA. The J segment lost 2 bases and the V segment lost 5 bases, leaving 9 bases of the junction unmatched. The CDR3, as DNA: TGTGCCAGCAGCCTATACCCGGGACTAGCGGGGCCCTACGAGCAGTACTTC. Protein product: CASSLYPGLAGPYEQYF.

Points on this clonotype: This could be a read error, since a much larger clone is one nucleotide away. The genes are TRBV7-2 and TRBJ1-2; unclear D gene. There are 15 residues in the CDR3. The V gene's germline CDR1 is SGHTA and CDR2 FQGNSA. Trimming took 5 bases from V and 8 from J, leaving 21 bases between them. The CDR3 bases are TGTGCCAGCAGCGGGCCCCCCGCGAATGCCAGGGGCTACACCTTC. This encodes CASSGPPANARGYTF.